A single sample gave rise to the 16 T cell receptor beta chains below, sequenced in a study of T cells in Graves' hyperthyroidism and ophthalmopathy. Regions amplified from RNA transcripts were the TCR beta CDR3 regions. The TCR CDR3 was amplified in a first-round RT-PCR using the HTBI primer set. TCRdb analysed the multiplex PCR reads with MiXCR anew, one entry per CDR3 protein. The data hold some 740,000 distinct CDR3 sequences, with about 14% observed a single time. Sequencing used blood. Receptor source: a woman between 18 and 29 years old with Graves' hyperthyroidism.

The CDR3 loop is CASSEYADNNEKLFF. The CDR3 DNA reads as TGTGCCAGCAGTGAATATGCAGATAATAATGAAAAACTGTTTTTT. The chain couples TRBV25-1 to TRBJ1-4; D remains ambiguous. Germline loops: CDR1 MGHDK, CDR2 SYGVNS. The CDR3 runs 15 residues. With 0 bases removed from V and 4 bases from J, the gap between germline ends came to 9 bases.

Only a few counts were recorded for this clonotype. No conserved phenylalanine or tryptophan ends this CDR3, so it is likely a read error. The chain combines TRBV30 with TRBJ2-2; D gene unclear. Trimming took off 1 base at V and 6 bases at J, with 9 bases between the two ends. The CDR3 has 13 amino acids. Germline V gives CDR1 GTSNPN, CDR2 SVGIG (reference sequence). CDR3 sequence reads: CAWSAIGPGELFS. Here the CDR3 DNA reads TGTGCCTGGAGTGCTATCGGGCCCGGGGAGCTGTTTTCT.

The CDR3 loop reads CASSLTSGSRGEQFF. The CDR3 DNA is TGTGCCAGCAGCTTGACTAGCGGGAGCCGGGGTGAGCAGTTCTTC. The rearrangement links TRBV11-2 to TRBJ2-1, with 12 bases aligning to TRBD2. This CDR3 has 15 residues. Germline V lookup: CDR1 SGHAT, CDR2 FQNNGV. With V trimmed by 3 bases and J by 9 bases, 6 bases remained unmatched.

This clonotype was seen many times. At one end the junction does not follow the germline gene, possibly because of a read error. V is TRBV2 and J is TRBJ1-2; D is undetermined. Germline assignment: CDR1 SNHLY and CDR2 FYNNEI. This CDR3 spans 13 amino acids. The CDR3 is CASRDGSNYGYTF. The CDR3, as DNA: TGTGCCAGCCGTGATGGGAGTAACTATGGCTACACCTTC.

This clonotype has a handful of counts. The chain joins TRBV12-5 to TRBJ2-1, with a weak D call TRBD2 (5 bases). V lost 2 bases and J 8 bases, leaving 7 bases between the germline ends. The CDR3 totals 12 residues. The V gene's germline CDR1 is LGHNT and CDR2 FRNRAP. In DNA, the CDR3 is TGTGCTAGTGGTTTGCCCGGGGATGAGCAGTTCTTC. This gives the protein CASGLPGDEQFF.

Many counts were recorded for this clonotype. The chain joins TRBV2 to TRBJ2-1; TRBD1 matches 7 bases. J lost 6 bases, V lost 6 bases, and 11 bases had no gene match. Germline V gene sequence: CDR1 SNHLY, CDR2 FYNNEI. This CDR3 is 15 amino acids long. CDR3 sequence: CASSPLRQGPNEQFF. CDR3 coding DNA: TGTGCCAGCAGCCCCTTGAGACAGGGACCCAATGAGCAGTTCTTC. Drawing the rest from reference TRBV2 and TRBJ2-1, the complete variable domain is EPEVTQTPSHQVTQMGQEVILRCVPISNHLYFYWYRQILGQKVEFLVSFYNNEISEKSEIFDDQFSVERPDGSNFTLKIRSTKLEDSAMYFCASSPLRQGPNEQFFGPGTRLTVL.

In this sample, this clonotype turned up a few times. This chain joins TRBV4-1 and TRBJ1-5; 7 bases agree with TRBD1. The ends lost 0 bases at V and 2 bases at J; junction bases unmatched: 13. The CDR3 spans 19 residues. Germline CDR1 MGHRA, CDR2 YSYEKL. This CDR3 reads CASSQDRYRGGRGNQPQHF. The CDR3 region has the DNA TGCGCCAGCAGCCAAGATCGGTACAGGGGAGGGAGGGGCAATCAGCCCCAGCATTTT.

This clonotype was detected ten times or more. V gene TRBV27 combines with J gene TRBJ2-5; no reliable D call. The CDR3 spans 12 residues. Germline CDR1 is MNHEY and CDR2 is SMNVEV (reference sequence). Deletions cut 5 bases from V and 7 bases from J, with 11 bases between. The CDR3 protein is CASSLPHGTQYF. The CDR3 DNA follows: TGTGCCAGCAGTCTCCCACATGGGACCCAGTACTTC.

This clonotype was recorded at least ten times. This CDR3 is CASSSRLAESSYNEQFF. The DNA of the CDR3 is TGTGCCAGCAGCAGCCGACTAGCGGAAAGCTCCTACAATGAGCAGTTCTTC. V usage is TRBV13 and J usage is TRBJ2-1; TRBD2 matches at 9 bases. The CDR3 is 17 residues long. Looked up from germline, CDR1 is PRHDT and CDR2 is FYEKMQ (reference sequence). The V segment lost 5 bases and the J segment 0 bases; nucleotides outside the gene matches: 8.

This clonotype showed up just a few times. The V gene is TRBV6-2 or TRBV6-3, the J gene TRBJ1-2; TRBD1 agrees at 10 bases. The CDR3 covers 15 residues. CDR1 is MNHEY, CDR2 SVGEGT, per germline. J was trimmed by 7 bases and V by 5 bases; bases with no gene match: 10. The chain's CDR3 is CASSGYGTGEVGYTF. The CDR3 DNA follows: TGTGCCAGCAGTGGATACGGGACAGGGGAAGTTGGCTACACCTTC.

This clonotype was counted ten times or more. J is TRBJ1-2 and V is TRBV28; D is uncertain. The CDR3 spans 14 residues. The V gene's germline CDR1 is MDHEN and CDR2 SYDVKM. V lost 3 bases and J 0 bases, leaving 8 bases between the germline ends. CDR3 nucleotides: TGTGCCAGCAGTTTCGACACCGCTAACTATGGCTACACCTTC. Amino acid sequence: CASSFDTANYGYTF.

This clonotype was seen more than once but under ten times. The V and J genes are TRBV19 and TRBJ1-5; the match to TRBD1 covers 7 bases. The CDR3 has 13 residues. Per the germline V gene, CDR1 is LNHDA and CDR2 is SQIVND (reference sequence). Trimming cost V 0 bases and J 8 bases; bases outside gene matches: 1. DNA for the CDR3: TGTGCCAGTAGTATAGACAGGGGGGAGCCCCAGCATTTT. Translating gives CASSIDRGEPQHF. The variable domain in full, with the rest retrieved from reference TRBV19 and TRBJ1-5, is DGGITQSPKYLFRKEGQNVTLSCEQNLNHDAMYWYRQDPGQGLRLIYYSQIVNDFQKGDIAEGYSVSREKKESFPLTVTSAQKNPTAFYLCASSIDRGEPQHFGDGTRLSIL.

This clonotype was observed a few times. V usage is TRBV20-1 and J usage is TRBJ2-1, with 16 bases matching TRBD2. V was clipped by 6 bases and J by 8 bases; unmatched bases: 4. This CDR3 contains 14 residues. The germline CDR1 and CDR2 sequences are DFQATT and SNEGSKA (reference sequence). The CDR3 region is CSAGLAGGRDEQFF. CDR3 DNA: TGCAGTGCGGGACTAGCGGGAGGGAGGGATGAGCAGTTCTTC.

This clonotype was found a few times. V and J are TRBV12-3 or TRBV12-4 and TRBJ1-2, with 8 bases identical to TRBD1. This CDR3 has 13 amino acids. Losses at the gene ends were 3 bases for V and 6 bases for J; bases not matched to a gene: 3. The CDR3 is CASSFRDRHGYTF. The CDR3 bases are TGTGCCAGCAGTTTCCGGGACAGGCATGGCTACACCTTC.

V usage is TRBV6-2 or TRBV6-3 and J usage is TRBJ1-2; weak D call: TRBD1 (5 bases). The CDR3 loop spans 12 amino acids. Trimming left V 7 bases short and J 4 bases short, with 10 bases between. Germline values: CDR1 MNHEY, CDR2 SVGEGT. CDR3 DNA: TGTGCCAGCACGTCAGGGAGCTATGGCTACACCTTC. Amino acids: CASTSGSYGYTF.

At least ten counts were recorded for this clonotype. The CDR3 spells CASTQGLASTDTQYF. The CDR3 DNA reads TGTGCCAGCACCCAGGGACTAGCGAGCACAGATACGCAGTATTTT. V gene TRBV6-1 combines with J gene TRBJ2-3; TRBD2 matches 10 bases. V was pared by 7 bases and J by 0 bases, with 4 bases of the junction left unmatched. The CDR3 contains 15 residues. CDR1 MNHNS and CDR2 SASEGT come from the germline V gene.